This T cell receptor beta chain was documented in a study of monozygotic twins with inflammatory bowel disease. TCRdb reprocessed the 5' RACE reads, with one entry per CDR3 protein and no DNA. This sample's clone table lists about 170,000 distinct CDR3 sequences. Investigators pulled total RNA out of whole blood and did not sort T cells. Sample: blood. The clonotype was recovered from a human donor with ulcerative colitis or Crohn's disease, or a healthy co-twin of an affected twin (not recorded which).

The chain's CDR3 is CASSPTGGWTEAFF. The chain joins TRBV7-9 to TRBJ1-1; TCRdb's D call, TRBD1, is unchecked because there is no DNA. This CDR3 spans 14 amino acids. Germline values: CDR1 SEHNR, CDR2 FQNEAQ (reference sequence).